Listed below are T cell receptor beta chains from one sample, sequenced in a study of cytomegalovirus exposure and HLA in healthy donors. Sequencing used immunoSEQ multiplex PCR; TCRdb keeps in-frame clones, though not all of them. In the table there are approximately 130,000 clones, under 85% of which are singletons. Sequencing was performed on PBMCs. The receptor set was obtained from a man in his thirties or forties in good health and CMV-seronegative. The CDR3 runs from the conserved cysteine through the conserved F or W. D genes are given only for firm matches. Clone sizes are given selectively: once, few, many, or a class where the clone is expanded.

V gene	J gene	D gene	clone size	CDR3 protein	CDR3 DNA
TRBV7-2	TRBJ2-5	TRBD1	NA	CASSLAAGGGQETQYF	TGTGCCAGCAGCTTAGCGGCAGGGGGCGGCCAAGAGACCCAGTACTTC
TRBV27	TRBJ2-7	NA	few	CASSPGQPGWGQYF	TGTGCCAGCAGTCCGGGACAACCCGGTTGGGGGCAGTACTTC
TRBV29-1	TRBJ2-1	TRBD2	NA	CSVQLTSGYYNEQFF	TGCAGCGTTCAACTAACTAGCGGGTACTACAATGAGCAGTTCTTC
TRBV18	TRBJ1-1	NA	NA	CASSPERGAQNTEAFF	TGTGCCAGCTCACCTGAGCGGGGGGCGCAGAACACTGAAGCTTTCTTT
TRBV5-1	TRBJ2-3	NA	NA	CASTWGLTDTQYF	TGCGCCAGCACCTGGGGGCTTACAGATACGCAGTATTTT
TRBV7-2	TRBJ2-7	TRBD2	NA	CASSSWTSGALSEQYF	TGTGCCAGCAGCTCCTGGACTAGCGGAGCTTTGAGCGAGCAGTACTTC
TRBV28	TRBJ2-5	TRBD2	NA	CASSILIASSGGKETQYF	TGTGCCAGCAGTATCCTTATTGCGTCTAGCGGGGGGAAAGAGACCCAGTACTTC
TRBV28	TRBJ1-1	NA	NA	CAWRGPGGKAFF	TGTGCCTGGCGGGGTCCCGGGGGGAAAGCTTTCTTT
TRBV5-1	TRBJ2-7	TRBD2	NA	CASSLVAAGGYEQYF	TGCGCCAGCAGCTTGGTGGCAGCGGGAGGCTACGAGCAGTACTTC
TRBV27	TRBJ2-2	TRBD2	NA	CASSKGLAGALTGELFF	TGTGCCAGCAGCAAAGGACTAGCGGGAGCGTTGACCGGGGAGCTGTTTTTT
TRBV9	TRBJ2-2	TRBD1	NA	CASSVEQGAWGELFF	TGTGCCAGCAGCGTAGAACAGGGGGCGTGGGGGGAGCTGTTTTTT
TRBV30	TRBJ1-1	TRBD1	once	CAWSQQGDTEAFF	TGTGCCTGGAGTCAACAGGGGGACACTGAAGCTTTCTTT
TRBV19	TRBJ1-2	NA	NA	CASSASGLPRVGANYGYTF	TGTGCCAGTAGTGCCTCGGGACTCCCCCGGGTCGGAGCTAACTATGGCTACACCTTC
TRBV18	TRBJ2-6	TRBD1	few	CASRTGDGANVLTF	TGTGCCAGCCGTACAGGGGATGGGGCCAACGTCCTGACTTTC
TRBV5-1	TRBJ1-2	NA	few	CASSLGLRLMEGYTF	TGCGCCAGCAGCTTGGGTTTGCGTTTGATGGAGGGCTACACCTTC
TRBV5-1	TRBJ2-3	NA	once	CASSLNGEDTQYF	TGCGCCAGCAGCTTGAACGGAGAAGATACGCAGTATTTT
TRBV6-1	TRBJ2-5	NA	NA	CASSVDSGETQYF	TGTGCCAGCAGTGTGGACAGCGGCGAGACCCAGTACTTC
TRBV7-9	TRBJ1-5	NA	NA	CASSLSAQGPHQPQHF	TGTGCCAGCAGCTTGTCGGCCCAGGGGCCTCATCAGCCCCAGCATTTT
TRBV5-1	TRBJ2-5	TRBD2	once	CASSFSSREGETQYF	TGCGCCAGCAGCTTTTCCTCTAGGGAGGGGGAGACCCAGTACTTC
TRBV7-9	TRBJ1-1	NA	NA	CASSPPGGLRNTEAFF	TGTGCCAGCAGCCCTCCCGGGGGACTGAGGAACACTGAAGCTTTCTTT
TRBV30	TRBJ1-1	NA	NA	CAWSAQVNTEAFF	TGTGCCTGGAGTGCCCAGGTTAACACTGAAGCTTTCTTT
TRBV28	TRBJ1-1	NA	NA	CASSTHPNTEAFF	TGTGCCAGCAGTACTCACCCGAACACTGAAGCTTTCTTT
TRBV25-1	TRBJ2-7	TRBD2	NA	CASSEYLAGRGEQYF	TGTGCCAGCAGTGAATATCTAGCGGGAAGGGGCGAGCAGTACTTC
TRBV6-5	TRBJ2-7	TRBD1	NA	CASSYSATGPEQYF	TGTGCCAGCAGTTACTCTGCGACAGGGCCCGAGCAGTACTTC
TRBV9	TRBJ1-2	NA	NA	CASSVMEGSYGYTF	TGTGCCAGCAGCGTTATGGAGGGATCCTATGGCTACACCTTC
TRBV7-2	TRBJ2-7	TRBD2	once	CASRVSGGVYEQYF	TGTGCCAGCAGAGTGTCGGGAGGGGTATACGAGCAGTACTTC
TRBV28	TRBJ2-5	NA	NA	CASRRRNRETQYF	TGTGCCAGCAGGAGAAGGAACAGAGAGACCCAGTACTTC
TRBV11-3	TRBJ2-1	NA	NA	CASSGSGRLPEFF	TGTGCCAGCAGCGGGAGCGGACGCCTCCCTGAGTTCTTC
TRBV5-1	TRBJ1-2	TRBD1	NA	CASSPDRGDRCTF	TGCGCCAGCAGCCCAGACAGGGGGGACCGCTGCACCTTC
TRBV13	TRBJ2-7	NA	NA	CASSPRGGGVLEQYF	TGTGCCAGCAGCCCGAGGGGGGGTGGCGTCCTAGAGCAGTACTTC
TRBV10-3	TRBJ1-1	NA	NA	CAISEFLSNTEAFF	TGTGCCATCAGTGAGTTCCTAAGCAACACTGAAGCTTTCTTT
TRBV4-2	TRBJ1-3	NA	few	CASSETGNTIYF	TGTGCCAGCAGCGAGACAGGAAACACCATATATTTT
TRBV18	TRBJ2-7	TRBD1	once	CASSPPNPTQGGYEQYF	TGTGCCAGCTCACCACCGAATCCGACACAGGGGGGCTACGAGCAGTACTTC
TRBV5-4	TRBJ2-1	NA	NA	CASSLAGLYNEQFF	TGTGCCAGCAGCTTAGCGGGTCTCTACAATGAGCAGTTCTTC
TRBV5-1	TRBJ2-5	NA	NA	CASREGGQYQETQYF	TGCGCCAGCAGGGAAGGCGGGCAGTACCAAGAGACCCAGTACTTC
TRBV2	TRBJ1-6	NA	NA	CASSLLLKNSPLHF	TGTGCCAGCAGTCTTTTACTGAAAAATTCACCCCTCCACTTT
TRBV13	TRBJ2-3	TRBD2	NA	CASSLGPGLAYGTDTQYF	TGTGCCAGCAGCTTAGGTCCGGGACTAGCGTATGGCACAGATACGCAGTATTTT
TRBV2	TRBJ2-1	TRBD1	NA	CASSAATGIVDEQFF	TGTGCCAGCAGTGCTGCGACAGGGATTGTCGATGAGCAGTTCTTC
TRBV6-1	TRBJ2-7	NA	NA	CASQDPTGTYEQYF	TGTGCCAGCCAAGATCCGACAGGAACCTACGAGCAGTACTTC
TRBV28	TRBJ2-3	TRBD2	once	CASSLGGRNTDTQYF	TGTGCCAGCAGTTTGGGCGGGAGGAACACAGATACGCAGTATTTT
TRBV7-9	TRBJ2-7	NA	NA	CASSLVYRGEQYF	TGTGCCAGCAGCTTAGTGTATCGGGGTGAGCAGTACTTC
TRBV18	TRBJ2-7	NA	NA	CASSLGGSYEQYF	TGTGCCAGCTCATTGGGGGGCTCCTACGAGCAGTACTTC
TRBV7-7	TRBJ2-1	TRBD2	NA	CASSLDRASGRNEQFF	TGTGCTAGCAGCTTAGACCGGGCTAGCGGTAGGAATGAGCAGTTCTTC
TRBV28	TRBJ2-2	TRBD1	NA	CATWTGTGELFF	TGTGCCACCTGGACAGGTACCGGGGAGCTGTTTTTT
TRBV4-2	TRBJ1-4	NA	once	CASSQSRGVNEKLFF	TGTGCCAGCAGCCAGTCGCGGGGGGTTAATGAAAAACTGTTTTTT
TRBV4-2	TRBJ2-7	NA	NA	CASSQLRGFSYEQYF	TGTGCCAGCAGCCAACTCAGGGGATTCTCCTACGAGCAGTACTTC
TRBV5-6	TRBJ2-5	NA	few	CASSSSRDQYF	TGTGCCAGCAGCTCTTCCCGGGACCAGTACTTC
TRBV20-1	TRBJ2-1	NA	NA	CSASFRESMFF	TGCAGTGCTTCCTTTCGGGAGAGTATGTTCTTC
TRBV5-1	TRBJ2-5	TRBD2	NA	CASSLEGGRGETQYF	TGCGCCAGCAGCTTGGAAGGAGGGAGGGGAGAGACCCAGTACTTC
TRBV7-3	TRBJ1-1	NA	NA	CASSLKGGLGTEAFF	TGTGCCAGCAGCTTAAAAGGCGGATTGGGCACTGAAGCTTTCTTT
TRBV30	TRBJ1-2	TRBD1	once	CAWSYFGQEPNYGYTF	TGTGCCTGGAGTTACTTTGGACAGGAGCCTAACTATGGCTACACCTTC
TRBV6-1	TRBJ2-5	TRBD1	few	CASSALGQEIWATQYF	TGTGCCAGCAGTGCATTGGGACAGGAGATTTGGGCGACCCAGTACTTC
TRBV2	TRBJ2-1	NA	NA	CASIGGGSYNEQFF	TGTGCCAGCATAGGGGGAGGGTCCTACAATGAGCAGTTCTTC